This is a list of T cell receptor beta chains from one sample in a study of blood T cell repertoires in COVID-19. Repertoires were generated with immunoSEQ multiplex PCR, while TCRdb's copy carries only in-frame clones and drops some. Found here are some 260,000 clones, 80% to 90% of them singletons; the top ten hold about 9.4%. The sample consisted of peripheral blood. The receptors come from a woman between 65 and 79 years old with COVID-19, enrolled during active disease. CDR3s include the opening cysteine and the closing phenylalanine or tryptophan. D genes are given only for firm matches. For some rows the clone size is stated as once, few or many, or as a class when expanded; others skip it.

V: TRBV28
J: TRBJ1-5
D: -
size: -
DNA: TGTGCCAGCAGTTTCAGATTCCAGCCCCAGCATTTT
CDR3: CASSFRFQPQHF

V: TRBV7-9
J: TRBJ2-1
D: -
size: -
DNA: TGTGCCAGCAGCTCCGGGACTCCCTGGAATGAGCAGTTCTTC
CDR3: CASSSGTPWNEQFF

V: TRBV7-9
J: TRBJ2-1
D: -
size: -
DNA: TGTGCCAGCAGCTATGTGAGGCCAGATCCATACAATGAGCAGTTCTTC
CDR3: CASSYVRPDPYNEQFF

V: TRBV5-1
J: TRBJ1-1
D: -
size: -
DNA: TGCGCCAGCAGCGTCACGACTGGTACTGAAGCTTTCTTT
CDR3: CASSVTTGTEAFF

V: TRBV5-4
J: TRBJ1-2
D: -
size: -
DNA: TGTGCCAGCAGCTTTCGGGGAGCACGGGGCTACACCTTC
CDR3: CASSFRGARGYTF

V: TRBV3-1/TRBV3-2
J: TRBJ2-1
D: -
size: -
DNA: TGTGCCAGCAGCCAAGGGATAGGGGTCAATGAGCAGTTCTTC
CDR3: CASSQGIGVNEQFF

V: TRBV5-4
J: TRBJ2-6
D: -
size: -
DNA: TGTGCCAGCACCCTCCTTTGGTCAGGTTTTACCTCTGGGGCCAACGTCCTGACTTTC
CDR3: CASTLLWSGFTSGANVLTF

V: TRBV24-1
J: TRBJ1-2
D: TRBD1
size: -
DNA: TGTGCCACCAGTCTAGGGGACAGTTTCGGCTACACCTTC
CDR3: CATSLGDSFGYTF

V: TRBV28
J: TRBJ1-2
D: -
size: -
DNA: TGTGCCAGCAGTGGGGGAGGCTATGGCTACACCTTC
CDR3: CASSGGGYGYTF

V: TRBV5-1
J: TRBJ1-4
D: -
size: -
DNA: TGCGCCAGCAGCCTGAACAGGGTAACTAATGAAAAACTGTTTTTT
CDR3: CASSLNRVTNEKLFF

V: TRBV19
J: TRBJ1-3
D: -
size: -
DNA: TGTGCCAGTAGTATCTTATTCGTCCCGGCTGGAAACACCATATATTTT
CDR3: CASSILFVPAGNTIYF

V: TRBV7-9
J: TRBJ2-5
D: -
size: few
DNA: TGTGCCAGCAGCTTATCCCGAGGGGGATATTTAGGGTCCGAGACCCAGTACTTC
CDR3: CASSLSRGGYLGSETQYF

V: TRBV5-1
J: TRBJ1-5
D: -
size: -
DNA: TGCGCCAGCAGCTTGTTTTCCGGGAATCAGCCCCAGCATTTT
CDR3: CASSLFSGNQPQHF

V: TRBV11-2
J: TRBJ2-7
D: -
size: -
DNA: TGTGCCAGCAGCTTAGGGGGGGTTACTAGTTCCGAGCAGTACTTC
CDR3: CASSLGGVTSSEQYF

V: TRBV3-1/TRBV3-2
J: TRBJ2-1
D: -
size: -
DNA: TGTGCCAGCACTCGACCGGGGAGTGAGCAGTTCTTC
CDR3: CASTRPGSEQFF

V: TRBV6-1
J: TRBJ1-1
D: -
size: -
DNA: TGTGCCAGCAGTGACCGGGGTTTGAACACTGAAGCTTTCTTT
CDR3: CASSDRGLNTEAFF

V: TRBV9
J: TRBJ1-2
D: -
size: -
DNA: TGTGCCAGCAGCACCTCGGGAGGGAGAAACTATGGCTACACCTTC
CDR3: CASSTSGGRNYGYTF

V: TRBV9
J: TRBJ1-2
D: TRBD1
size: -
DNA: TGTGCCAGCAGCTTAGGACAGGGGTATGGCTACACCTTC
CDR3: CASSLGQGYGYTF

V: TRBV6-2/TRBV6-3
J: TRBJ1-1
D: -
size: few
DNA: TGTGCCAGCAGTCCCACGGTCAGGGCGAACACTGAAGCTTTCTTT
CDR3: CASSPTVRANTEAFF

V: TRBV30
J: TRBJ1-2
D: -
size: -
DNA: TGTGCCTGGAGACAATTCACGACTAACTATGGCTACACCTTC
CDR3: CAWRQFTTNYGYTF

V: TRBV6-6
J: TRBJ2-6
D: TRBD1
size: -
DNA: TGTGCCAGCAGTCAAAGACAGGGGGGAGGTGGGGCCAACGTCCTGACTTTC
CDR3: CASSQRQGGGGANVLTF

V: TRBV5-1
J: TRBJ1-2
D: TRBD1
size: -
DNA: TGCGCCAGCAGCATTACAGGGGGCGACTATGGCTACACCTTC
CDR3: CASSITGGDYGYTF

V: TRBV20-1
J: TRBJ2-1
D: TRBD2
size: -
DNA: TGCAGTGCTCGACTAGCAGATGAGCAGTTCTTC
CDR3: CSARLADEQFF

V: TRBV11-2
J: TRBJ1-5
D: TRBD1
size: -
DNA: TGTGCCAGCAGCGCCGGGTGGGGCTTACAGGGGCAGCCCCAGCATTTT
CDR3: CASSAGWGLQGQPQHF

V: TRBV19
J: TRBJ2-3
D: -
size: -
DNA: TGTGCCAGTCGGCTAGCAGGCACAGATACGCAGTATTTT
CDR3: CASRLAGTDTQYF

V: TRBV15
J: TRBJ1-3
D: -
size: once
DNA: TGTGCCACCAGCCTGACGGGTCCTGGAAACACCATATATTTT
CDR3: CATSLTGPGNTIYF

V: TRBV4-2
J: TRBJ2-3
D: TRBD2
size: -
DNA: TGTGCCAGCAGCCGCATCGGACTAGCGGGAGGTGCAGATACGCAGTATTTT
CDR3: CASSRIGLAGGADTQYF

V: TRBV5-4
J: TRBJ1-4
D: TRBD1
size: -
DNA: TGTGCCAGCAGCGCCGGGACAGGGGTTGGTAATGAAAAACTGTTTTTT
CDR3: CASSAGTGVGNEKLFF

V: TRBV7-8
J: TRBJ1-1
D: -
size: -
DNA: TGTGCCAGCAGCCAGCCCCCAGGGATGAACACTGAAGCTTTCTTT
CDR3: CASSQPPGMNTEAFF

V: TRBV19
J: TRBJ1-5
D: -
size: -
DNA: TGTGCCAGTAGTATCCCCGGACAGATGAATCAGCCCCAGCATTTT
CDR3: CASSIPGQMNQPQHF

V: TRBV5-1
J: TRBJ1-5
D: -
size: -
DNA: TGCGCCCGCAGCTTGCGGGCCGGGGGGGGGCCCCAGCATTTT
CDR3: CARSLRAGGGPQHF

V: TRBV7-2
J: TRBJ2-7
D: -
size: -
DNA: TGTGCCAGCACCCTACAAGCAGGGGACGAGCAGTACTTC
CDR3: CASTLQAGDEQYF

V: TRBV5-4
J: TRBJ2-3
D: TRBD2
size: -
DNA: TGTGCCAGCGGACAAAGGCGGGAGTTGAGAGATACGCAGTATTTT
CDR3: CASGQRRELRDTQYF

V: TRBV12-3/TRBV12-4
J: TRBJ1-5
D: -
size: -
DNA: TGTGCCAGCAGTCCCCAGGGTTGGCAGCCCCAGCATTTT
CDR3: CASSPQGWQPQHF

V: TRBV5-1
J: TRBJ2-7
D: TRBD2
size: -
DNA: TGCGCCAGCAGCCAACCGGGACTAGCGGGCGGCTACTCCTACGAGCAGTACTTC
CDR3: CASSQPGLAGGYSYEQYF

V: TRBV4-1
J: TRBJ1-2
D: -
size: -
DNA: TGCGCCAGCAGCCAAGATATAGCAACAGGGTATGGCTACACCTTC
CDR3: CASSQDIATGYGYTF

V: TRBV5-1
J: TRBJ2-1
D: TRBD2
size: -
DNA: TGCGCCAGCAGCGTCCTAGCGGGGGACAATGAGCAGTTCTTC
CDR3: CASSVLAGDNEQFF

V: TRBV11-2
J: TRBJ1-1
D: -
size: once
DNA: TGTGCCAGCAGCTCGGGGGTCTCTGACACTGAAGCTTTCTTT
CDR3: CASSSGVSDTEAFF

V: TRBV9
J: TRBJ2-1
D: TRBD2
size: -
DNA: TGTGCCAGCAGCCCGATGAGGCGGGCTAGCGGGCACAATGAGCAGTTCTTC
CDR3: CASSPMRRASGHNEQFF

V: TRBV28
J: TRBJ2-2
D: -
size: -
DNA: TGTGCCAGCAGTTTAGACCCGGGAAGGACCGGGGAGCTGTTTTTT
CDR3: CASSLDPGRTGELFF

V: TRBV30
J: TRBJ2-7
D: -
size: -
DNA: TGTGCCTGGAGTGTTTTGTGGGCACCGTACGAGCAGTACTTC
CDR3: CAWSVLWAPYEQYF

V: TRBV28
J: TRBJ2-2
D: -
size: -
DNA: TGTGCCAGCAGTTTCATCGGACTGATCAGCACCGGGGAGCTGTTTTTT
CDR3: CASSFIGLISTGELFF

V: TRBV3-1/TRBV3-2
J: TRBJ2-7
D: -
size: -
DNA: TGTGCCAGCAGCCAAGATTCCAGGGTCTACGAGCAGTACTTC
CDR3: CASSQDSRVYEQYF

V: TRBV7-9
J: TRBJ2-6
D: -
size: -
DNA: TGTGCCAGCAGCTTAGCCCGCCAGGTGAACGTCCTGACTTTC
CDR3: CASSLARQVNVLTF

V: TRBV27
J: TRBJ1-5
D: TRBD1
size: -
DNA: TGTGCCAGCAGTTTGCTATCAGGGGGCTGGGGCAATCAGCCCCAGCATTTT
CDR3: CASSLLSGGWGNQPQHF

V: TRBV7-9
J: TRBJ1-4
D: TRBD1
size: few
DNA: TGTGCCAGCAGCTTAACCCGCGGGACAGAAGTCCCTAATGAAAAACTGTTTTTT
CDR3: CASSLTRGTEVPNEKLFF

V: TRBV5-1
J: TRBJ2-6
D: -
size: -
DNA: TGCGCCAGCAGCTTGCAGGTAGGATCACTCTCTGGGGCCAACGTCCTGACTTTC
CDR3: CASSLQVGSLSGANVLTF

V: TRBV5-8
J: TRBJ1-2
D: -
size: -
DNA: TGTGCCAGCAGCTTGGGTCCCTTAGCTTATGGCTACACCTTC
CDR3: CASSLGPLAYGYTF

V: TRBV4-2
J: TRBJ2-1
D: -
size: -
DNA: TGTGCCAGCAGCCAAGAACCCGGGGGTGGCAATGAGCAGTTCTTC
CDR3: CASSQEPGGGNEQFF